This T cell receptor (beta chain) originates from a study of regulatory T cells in long-lasting Graves disease. Findings of the study overall: Researchers examined only peripheral blood and not thyroid tissue.

In germline, CDR1 is GTSNPN, CDR2 SVGIG (reference sequence). This CDR3 is 12 amino acids long. The V gene lost 1 base and the J gene lost 6 bases, with 9 bases spanning the gap. This sample's time point: newly diagnosed GD, antithyroid drugs for less than 3 months. PBMC-extracted RNA yielded the TCR library. Graves' disease diagnosis used American Thyroid Association guidelines. As a group, patients came from one endocrinology department in Xi'an, China. In this sample, this clonotype turned up many times. Its specificity is not known. For TCR beta, libraries came from iRepertoire HTBI primers and Arm-PCR of CDR3 regions. TCRdb re-called the multiplex PCR reads through MiXCR, storing one row per CDR3 protein. The sample includes about 350,000 distinct CDR3 sequences, 15% to 20% seen only once; the top ten take 20% to 25%. A further study also used this sample, focusing on T cells in Graves' hyperthyroidism and ophthalmopathy.

Material: peripheral blood mononuclear cells (PBMCs), obtained at new diagnosis, from a patient treated with antithyroid drugs. The TCR comes from a woman between 18 and 30 years old with Graves disease. V gene TRBV30 combines with J gene TRBJ1-2, with unresolved D. The CDR3 spells CAWSGQTHGYTF. Written as DNA, the CDR3 is TGTGCCTGGAGTGGTCAAACCCATGGCTACACCTTC.